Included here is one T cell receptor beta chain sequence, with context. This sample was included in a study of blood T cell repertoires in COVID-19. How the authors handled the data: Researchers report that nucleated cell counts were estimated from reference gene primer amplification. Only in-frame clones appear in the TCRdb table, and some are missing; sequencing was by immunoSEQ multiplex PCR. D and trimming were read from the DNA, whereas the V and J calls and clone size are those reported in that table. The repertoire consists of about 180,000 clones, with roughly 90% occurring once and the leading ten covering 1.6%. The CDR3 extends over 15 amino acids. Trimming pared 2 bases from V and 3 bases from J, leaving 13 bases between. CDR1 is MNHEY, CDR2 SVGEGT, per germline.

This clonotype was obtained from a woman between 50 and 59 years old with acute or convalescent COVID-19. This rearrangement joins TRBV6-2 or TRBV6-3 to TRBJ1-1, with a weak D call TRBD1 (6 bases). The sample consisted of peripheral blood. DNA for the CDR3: TGTGCCAGCAGTTACGGCGGGGGCGATTACACTGAAGCTTTCTTT. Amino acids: CASSYGGGDYTEAFF.